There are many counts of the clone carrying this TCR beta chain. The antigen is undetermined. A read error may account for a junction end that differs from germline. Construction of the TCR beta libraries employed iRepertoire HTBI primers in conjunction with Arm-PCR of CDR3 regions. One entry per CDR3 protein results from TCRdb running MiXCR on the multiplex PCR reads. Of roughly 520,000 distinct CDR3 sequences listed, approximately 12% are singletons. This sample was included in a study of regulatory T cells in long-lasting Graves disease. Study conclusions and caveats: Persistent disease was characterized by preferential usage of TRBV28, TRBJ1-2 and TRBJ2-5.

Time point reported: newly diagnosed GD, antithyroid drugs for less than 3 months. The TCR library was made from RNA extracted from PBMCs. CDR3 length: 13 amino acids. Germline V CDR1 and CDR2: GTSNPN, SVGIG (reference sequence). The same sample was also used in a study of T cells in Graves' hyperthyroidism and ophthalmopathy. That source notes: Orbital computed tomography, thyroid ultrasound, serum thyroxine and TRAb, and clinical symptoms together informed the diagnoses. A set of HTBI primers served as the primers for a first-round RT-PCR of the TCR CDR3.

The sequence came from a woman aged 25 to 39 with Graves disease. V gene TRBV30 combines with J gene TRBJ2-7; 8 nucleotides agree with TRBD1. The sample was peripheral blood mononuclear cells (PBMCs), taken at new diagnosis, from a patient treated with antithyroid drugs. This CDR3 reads CAWSTGGLTEQYF. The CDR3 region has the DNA TGTGCCTGGAGTACAGGGGGACTCACTGAGCAATACTTC.